This T cell receptor (beta chain) was captured by sequencing in a study of blood T cells in healthy people across ages. Whole-study findings and limits: No conclusive comparison of naive versus antigen-experienced cells was possible with unsorted PBMCs. Aged donors had fewer naive CD4+ cells and lower diversity than long-lived donors.

A sample-barcoded 5' primer and a J-beta primer mix were used in a second PCR of about 6 to 12 cycles. Each TCR beta cDNA got a 12-nucleotide random molecular identifier. TCRdb redid the calling of the 5' RACE reads with MiXCR, one entry per CDR3 protein. The table has about 830,000 distinct CDR3 sequences, 58% seen once; the top ten hold approximately 23%. Concerning this clonotype itself: Its antigen is not identified.

The receptor comes from a man aged 25 to 40 in good health. The sequenced sample consisted of blood.

CDR3 sequence (DNA): TGTGCCAGCAGTCCCTTCACAGCCGCTAGCTCCTACGAGCAGTACTTC. Amino acid sequence: CASSPFTAASSYEQYF. This sequence joins TRBV12-3 or TRBV12-4 and TRBJ2-7; no clear D gene. The CDR3 is 16 amino acids. Trimming cost V 5 bases and J 0 bases, with 17 bases left between them.